This T cell receptor beta chain was documented in a study of read filtering for tumor transcriptome and immune sequencing. As for the study in general: Among patients, some 17 were male and 15 or so female, aged 47 to 80 (mean approximately 60).

This library used 300 to 450 ng RNA and molecular barcoded adaptors spanning alpha/delta and beta/gamma chains. MiXCR, run by TCRdb on the reads, gives a single entry per CDR3 protein. This sample has some 62,000 distinct CDR3 sequences, with more than 11% found just once. The CDR3 loop spans 16 amino acids. V lost 4 bases to trimming and J lost 2 bases; unmatched junction nucleotides: 8. General study results and limits: Sorted CD138-negative bone marrow cells were not purified T cells. Single-read clonotypes: about 83% of IR-seq clonotypes (about 3.5% of reads), 74.6% of RNA-seq clonotypes (less than 50% of reads).

This clonotype has ten or more counts. Its antigen is not known. Every patient had bone marrow sampled while the disease was active. Sequencing input: a population of CD138-negative cells sorted from bone marrow. This rearrangement joins TRBV12-3 or TRBV12-4 to TRBJ1-5; 7 nucleotides agree with TRBD1. The receptor was isolated from a donor older than 35 with multiple myeloma. CDR3 sequence: CASSYTGDSRNQPQHF. CDR3 DNA sequence: TGTGCCAGCAGTTATACAGGGGATTCTCGCAATCAGCCCCAGCATTTT.